This T cell receptor (beta chain) was found in a study of T cell changes during pregnancy in multiple sclerosis. Assay used: immunoSEQ multiplex PCR; TCRdb lists only in-frame clones, some missing. This sample carries roughly 38,000 clones, roughly 91% of them seen once, and the ten largest clones take around 0.47%. The source was CD4+ T cells from peripheral blood mononuclear cells, collected in the second trimester of pregnancy. This clonotype originated in a female donor in good health, enrolled as a control in a pregnancy study.

CDR3 DNA: TGTGCCAGCGAGGTTATTCGGACTGAAGCTTTCTTT. This sequence encodes CASEVIRTEAFF. The chain uses TRBV2 and TRBJ1-1; no clear D. CDR3 length equals 12 residues. Trimming left V 8 bases short and J 5 bases short, with 12 bases between. CDR1 and CDR2 from the germline V gene are SNHLY and FYNNEI.